These 9 T cell receptor beta chains originate from one sample sequenced in a study of cytomegalovirus exposure and HLA in healthy donors. PCR used 60 Vbeta primers and 13 Jbeta primers. Profiling relied on immunoSEQ multiplex PCR, and the TCRdb table lists in-frame clones only, not all of them. The sample includes hundreds of thousands of clones, 60% to 80% seen only once; the top ten take 1.5% to 2%. The sequenced sample was PBMCs. The origin of the receptors is a male donor in good health and CMV-seronegative.

V gene TRBV5-1 combines with J gene TRBJ2-3, with D possibly matching TRBD2 (6 bases). From germline, CDR1 is SGHRS and CDR2 YFSETQ. The CDR3 covers 15 residues. Trimming shortened V by 0 bases and J by 0 bases, and 8 bases separated the two germline ends. The CDR3 region has the DNA TGCGCCAGCAGCTTGGGACTAGGTAGCACAGATACGCAGTATTTT. The encoded protein is CASSLGLGSTDTQYF.

This clone was detected a few times. The V and J genes are TRBV18 and TRBJ1-5, with 7 bases that match TRBD1. The CDR3 extends over 13 amino acids. The ends lost 6 bases at V and 5 bases at J; junction bases unmatched: 4. The germline V gene encodes CDR1 KGHSH and CDR2 LQKENI. CDR3 loop: CASSPGQDQPQHF. The CDR3 nucleotides are TGTGCCAGCTCCCCAGGACAGGATCAGCCCCAGCATTTT.

V and J are TRBV5-1 and TRBJ2-3; perhaps TRBD1 as D (6 bases). Trimming shortened V by 5 bases and J by 5 bases, and 18 bases separated the two germline ends. Germline CDR1 is SGHRS and CDR2 is YFSETQ. CDR3 size: 15 residues. This chain's CDR3 is CASRNGTSSIDTQYF. CDR3 DNA sequence: TGCGCCAGCAGGAATGGGACATCCTCCATAGATACGCAGTATTTT.

The V and J genes are TRBV5-1 and TRBJ2-5, with TRBD1 identical over 10 bases. There are 14 residues in the CDR3. V trimming: 7 bases; J trimming: 5 bases; junction bases outside the gene matches: 8. Germline assignment: CDR1 SGHRS and CDR2 YFSETQ. CDR3: CASGPGQGMETQYF. The CDR3 bases are TGCGCCAGCGGCCCGGGACAGGGGATGGAGACCCAGTACTTC.

The J gene is TRBJ1-1, the V gene TRBV5-6; D may be TRBD1 (6 bases). The germline V and J ends were trimmed by 0 bases and 4 bases, with 10 bases remaining between them. Germline V gene sequence: CDR1 SGHDT, CDR2 YYEEEE. The CDR3 consists of 14 residues. CDR3 nucleotide sequence: TGTGCCAGCAGCTTGGTACAGGGAGTCACTGAAGCTTTCTTT. This sequence encodes CASSLVQGVTEAFF.

The chain employs TRBV9 and TRBJ1-5; D is uncertain. V was trimmed by 4 bases and J by 5 bases, leaving 10 bases between them. The CDR3 runs 13 residues. Germline V lookup: CDR1 SGDLS, CDR2 YYNGEE. The CDR3 DNA reads TGTGCCAGCAGCCCCCGATCAGATCAGCCCCAGCATTTT. Translation: CASSPRSDQPQHF.

The table lists this clone with a count of one. The chain links TRBV14 to TRBJ1-1; 7 bases are a match to TRBD1. The CDR3 runs to 15 residues. Germline V lookup: CDR1 SGHDN, CDR2 FVKESK. V lost 0 bases and J lost 1; bases outside the gene matches: 2. The CDR3, as DNA: TGTGCCAGCAGCCAAGATTCAGGGGGGAACACTGAAGCTTTCTTT. Its protein product is CASSQDSGGNTEAFF.

This chain joins TRBV5-1 and TRBJ2-1, with TRBD2 identical over 8 bases. Germline CDR1 SGHRS, CDR2 YFSETQ. V was pared by 1 base and J by 7 bases, with 10 bases of the junction left unmatched. The CDR3 spans 16 residues. The CDR3: CASSLYSRGGINEQFF. CDR3 coding DNA: TGCGCCAGCAGCTTGTATTCCCGGGGGGGCATTAATGAGCAGTTCTTC. Based on the CDR3 plus reference TRBV5-1 and TRBJ2-1, the full variable domain is KAGVTQTPRYLIKTRGQQVTLSCSPISGHRSVSWYQQTPGQGLQFLFEYFSETQRNKGNFPGRFSGRQFSNSRSEMNVSTLELGDSALYLCASSLYSRGGINEQFFGPGTRLTVL.

The CDR3 is CASSPGQGAYGYTF. CDR3 nucleotides: TGTGCCAGCAGCCCAGGACAGGGGGCGTATGGCTACACCTTC. The genes are TRBV7-9 and TRBJ1-2, with 11 bases aligning to TRBD1. Germline lookup yields CDR1 SEHNR and CDR2 FQNEAQ (reference sequence). Trimming at V came to 5 bases and at J to 5 bases, leaving 4 bases not matched to a gene. The CDR3 covers 14 residues.